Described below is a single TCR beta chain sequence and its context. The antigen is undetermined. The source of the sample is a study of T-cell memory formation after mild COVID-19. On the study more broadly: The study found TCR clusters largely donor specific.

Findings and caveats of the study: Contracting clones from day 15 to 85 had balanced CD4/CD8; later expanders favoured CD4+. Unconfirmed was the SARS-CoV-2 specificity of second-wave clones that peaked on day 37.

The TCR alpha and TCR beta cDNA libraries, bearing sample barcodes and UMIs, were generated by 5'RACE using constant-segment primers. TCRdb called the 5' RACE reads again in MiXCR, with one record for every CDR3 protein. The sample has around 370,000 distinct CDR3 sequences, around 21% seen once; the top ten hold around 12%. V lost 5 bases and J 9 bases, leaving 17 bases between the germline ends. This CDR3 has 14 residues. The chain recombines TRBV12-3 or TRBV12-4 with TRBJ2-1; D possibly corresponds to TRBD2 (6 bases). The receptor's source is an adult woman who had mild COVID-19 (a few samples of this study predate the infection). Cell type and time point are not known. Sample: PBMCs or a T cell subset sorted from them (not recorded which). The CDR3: CASSPRLVKGEQFF. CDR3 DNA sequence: TGTGCCAGCAGTCCTCGACTAGTAAAGGGTGAGCAGTTCTTC.